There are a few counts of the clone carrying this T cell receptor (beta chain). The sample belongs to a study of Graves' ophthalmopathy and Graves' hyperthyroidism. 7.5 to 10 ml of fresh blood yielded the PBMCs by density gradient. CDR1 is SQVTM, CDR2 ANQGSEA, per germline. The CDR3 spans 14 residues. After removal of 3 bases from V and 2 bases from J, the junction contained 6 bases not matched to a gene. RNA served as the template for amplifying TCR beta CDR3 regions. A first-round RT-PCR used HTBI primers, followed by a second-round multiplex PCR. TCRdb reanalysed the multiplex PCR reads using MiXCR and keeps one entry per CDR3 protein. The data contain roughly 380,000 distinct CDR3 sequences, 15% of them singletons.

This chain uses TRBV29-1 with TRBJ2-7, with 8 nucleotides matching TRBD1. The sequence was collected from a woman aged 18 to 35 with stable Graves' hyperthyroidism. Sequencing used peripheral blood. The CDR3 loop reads CSVDYGTGTYEQYF. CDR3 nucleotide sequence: TGCAGCGTTGACTACGGGACAGGTACCTACGAGCAGTACTTC.